This TCR beta chain emerged from a study of T cell responses to AZD1222 COVID-19 vaccine. The table came from immunoSEQ multiplex PCR; TCRdb's copy has only in-frame clones and leaves some out. This sample has about 120,000 clones, with 90% to 95% found just once. Germline V gene sequence: CDR1 LNHNV, CDR2 YYDKDF (reference sequence). The CDR3 has 14 residues. With V trimmed by 4 bases and J by 2 bases, 5 bases remained unmatched. The V call is TRBV15, the J call TRBJ2-7; TRBD2 matches 7 bases. The sample consisted of peripheral blood, taken 28 days after the second AZD1222 dose. This clonotype was sampled from an adult who received the AZD1222 COVID-19 vaccine. The CDR3 loop reads CATSNLGGTYEQYF. The CDR3 DNA is TGTGCCACCAGCAACCTGGGGGGGACCTACGAGCAGTACTTC.